The TCR beta chain under discussion was sequenced for a study of regulatory T cells in long-lasting Graves disease. Study results and caveats: TRBV28, TRBJ1-2 and TRBJ2-5 were favored in persistent disease. Among the persistent patients, 2,500 to 3,000 public clonotypes were shared, more than the 850 to 1,000 shared among new patients. Limited sample numbers may have lowered accuracy.

The germline V gene has CDR1 SGHTA and CDR2 FQGNSA. V lost 3 bases to trimming and J lost 0 bases, with 27 bases between them. The CDR3 extends over 20 amino acids. For TCR beta, libraries came from iRepertoire HTBI primers and Arm-PCR of CDR3 regions. A single record per CDR3 protein comes from TCRdb applying MiXCR to the multiplex PCR reads. The sample records hundreds of thousands of distinct CDR3 sequences, 20% being singletons. Time point meaning: persistent/refractory GD, antithyroid drugs over 5 years with positive TRAb. Generation of the TCR library employed RNA extracted from PBMCs. This clonotype was found many times. The target antigen is unknown.

The specimen comprised peripheral blood mononuclear cells (PBMCs), sampled when the disease was refractory, from a patient treated with antithyroid drugs. This rearrangement joins TRBV7-2 to TRBJ2-7, with D maybe TRBD1 (5 bases). The sequence was collected from a female donor with Graves disease. The CDR3 DNA sequence: TGTGCCAGCAGCTTCCCTAAAATCTTATCGTCGGGCAGGGACTCCTACGAGCAGTACTTC. The encoded protein is CASSFPKILSSGRDSYEQYF.